This T cell receptor (beta chain) came from a study of regulatory T cells in long-lasting Graves disease. Study-level information: Positive TSH receptor antibodies alongside over 5 years of antithyroid drugs were what marked Graves' disease as persistent. General study results and limits: TRBV28, TRBJ1-2 and TRBJ2-5 were favored in persistent disease.

Time point noted: persistent/refractory GD, antithyroid drugs over 5 years with positive TRAb. From RNA extracted from PBMCs, the TCR library was made. Construction of TCR beta libraries relied on iRepertoire HTBI primers and on Arm-PCR targeting CDR3 regions. Original processing notes: The identification of approximately 62 TRBV and approximately 13 TRBJ segments was made across samples. TCRdb re-called the multiplex PCR reads through MiXCR, storing one row per CDR3 protein. TCRdb, not the authors, supplied the V and J calls. The data hold hundreds of thousands of distinct CDR3 sequences, with less than 25% observed a single time. Concerning this clonotype: The antigen is undetermined.

Germline values: CDR1 SGHTA, CDR2 FQGNSA. The V segment lost 4 bases and the J segment 5 bases; nucleotides outside the gene matches: 8. This CDR3 is built from 16 residues. This sequence joins TRBV7-2 and TRBJ2-5, with 12 bases aligning to TRBD2. The TCR sequence derives from a female donor with Graves disease. The specimen was peripheral blood mononuclear cells (PBMCs), collected when the disease was refractory, from a patient treated with antithyroid drugs. CDR3 nucleotides: TGTGCCAGCAGCTCCGATCTAGCGGGAGGGTTGGAGACCCAGTACTTC. Amino acids: CASSSDLAGGLETQYF.